The rows below give T cell receptor beta chains drawn from one sample of a study of OX40 agonist ivuxolimab in advanced cancers. Clones were read by immunoSEQ multiplex PCR, and TCRdb kept only the in-frame ones, dropping some. Of 65,000 to 85,000 clones listed, around 92% are singletons. This specimen consisted of CD4+ or CD8+ T cells sorted from blood, obtained in a trial of the OX40 agonist ivuxolimab. The source of these receptors is an adult with an advanced solid tumor such as melanoma, head and neck, liver or kidney cancer. The CDR3 runs from the conserved cysteine through the conserved F or W. D genes are given only for firm matches. Where a row states a size, it is once, few, many or the class of an expanded clone; other rows omit it.

clone_size v_call d_call cdr3_aa
. TRBV11-2 . CASSLDPTGSTEAFF
. TRBV4-1 . CASSQDRGGPREQFF
. TRBV4-1 TRBD1 CASSHSTSYRGSGELFF
. TRBV9 . CASSVAADTQYF
. TRBV28 . CASSLGRQPQHF
once TRBV19 . CASSIRGAGNEKLFF
. TRBV19 . CASSRRAVQDSPLHF
. TRBV7-2 . CASSLAMGADEQYF
. TRBV19 . CASRQGLHTGELFF
. TRBV5-1 TRBD1 CASSLALGQGLGEQYF
. TRBV19 . CANSPNGGLGNTIYF
. TRBV21-1 . CASPGLAGVTDTQYF
. TRBV6-6 . CASSRTEAEAFF
. TRBV2 . CASSEAVEQPQHF
once TRBV28 . CASSAWQVGPQHF
. TRBV2 . CASSEGWGGWNEKLFF
once TRBV29-1 . CSVAHTGELFF
. TRBV13 . CASSLAEEGETQYF
. TRBV11-2 TRBD1 CASTRGLTGELFF
. TRBV15 TRBD2 CATRRGLAWETQYF
. TRBV28 . CASSVPGQPQHF
. TRBV19 . CASGGVVGSNQPQHF
once TRBV6-1 . CASSPSGNRGETQYF
. TRBV7-6 . CASSLWGNTEAFF
. TRBV29-1 . CTGRQGETEAFF
once TRBV5-1 TRBD1 CASSPGQGAVEKLFF
. TRBV5-4 TRBD2 CASSLGQGGDTQYF